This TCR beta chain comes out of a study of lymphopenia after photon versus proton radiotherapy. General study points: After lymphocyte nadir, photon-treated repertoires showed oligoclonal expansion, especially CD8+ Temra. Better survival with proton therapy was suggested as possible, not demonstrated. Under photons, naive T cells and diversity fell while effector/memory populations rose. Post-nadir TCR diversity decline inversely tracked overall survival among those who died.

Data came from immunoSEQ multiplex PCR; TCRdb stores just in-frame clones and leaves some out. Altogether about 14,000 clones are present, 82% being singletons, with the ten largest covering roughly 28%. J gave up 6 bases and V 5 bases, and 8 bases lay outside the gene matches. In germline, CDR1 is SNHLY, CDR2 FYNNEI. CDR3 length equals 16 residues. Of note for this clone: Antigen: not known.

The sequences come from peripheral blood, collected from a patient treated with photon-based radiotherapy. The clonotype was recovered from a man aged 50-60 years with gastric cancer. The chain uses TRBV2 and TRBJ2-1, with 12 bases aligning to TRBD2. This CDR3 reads CASSPTSGGMVNEQFF. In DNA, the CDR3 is TGTGCCAGCAGTCCCACTAGCGGGGGGATGGTCAATGAGCAGTTCTTC.